What follows are 30 T cell receptor beta chains derived from one specimen sequenced in a study of cytomegalovirus exposure and HLA in healthy donors (dated by TCRdb to about 2017). The library relied on the immunoSEQ multiplex PCR assay. The multiplex PCR relied on a mix of 60 forward primers for TCR Vbeta segments and 13 reverse primers for TCR Jbeta segments. TCRdb carries this immuneACCESS record with in-frame sequences only. Its versions omit some clonotypes, under half of them owing to an unresolved V gene in the studies checked, with the rest unexplained. The sample profile shows under 200,000 clones; roughly 80% of them were found once. The ten largest make up under 4% of the sample. Sequencing was carried out using PBMCs. Source of these receptors: a woman aged 40 to 55 in good health and CMV-seronegative.

The genes are TRBV2 and TRBJ2-6, with D maybe TRBD1 (5 bases). Trimming took 8 bases from V and 0 from J, leaving 11 bases between them. The CDR3 loop spans 15 amino acids. Germline V gene data show CDR1 as SNHLY and CDR2 as FYNNEI. CDR3: CASDQGYSGANVLTF. The CDR3 bases are TGTGCCAGCGACCAGGGTTACTCTGGGGCCAACGTCCTGACTTTC.

The chain employs TRBV6-1 and TRBJ2-1; 9 bases align to TRBD2. The CDR3 totals 14 residues. The V segment lost 8 bases and the J segment 2 bases; nucleotides outside the gene matches: 4. Germline V lookup: CDR1 MNHNS, CDR2 SASEGT. The CDR3, as DNA: TGTGCCAGCGTAGCGGGGGCACCCTACAATGAGCAGTTCTTC. Amino acids: CASVAGAPYNEQFF.

The chain joins TRBV6-1 to TRBJ1-5; 9 nucleotides line up with TRBD1. This CDR3 has 15 amino acids. J lost 2 bases, V lost 7 bases, and 6 bases had no gene match. CDR1 and CDR2 (germline): MNHNS, SASEGT. The CDR3 nucleotides are TGTGCCAGCATTGAGACAGGGGGAGGCAATCAGCCCCAGCATTTT. It yields the protein CASIETGGGNQPQHF.

V usage is TRBV25-1 and J usage is TRBJ2-1, with 7 bases that match TRBD1. Per germline, CDR1 MGHDK and CDR2 SYGVNS. The V segment lost 5 bases and the J segment 0 bases; nucleotides outside the gene matches: 7. The CDR3 covers 16 residues. In DNA, the CDR3 is TGTGCCAGCAGTACCTCAGCAGGGGGCTCCTACAATGAGCAGTTCTTC. Its protein product is CASSTSAGGSYNEQFF.

The chain carries TRBV6-1 and TRBJ1-2; 9 positions agree with TRBD1. Unmatched junction bases numbered 7, after V lost 5 bases and J lost 3 bases. The CDR3 is 15 residues long. The germline CDR1 and CDR2 sequences are MNHNS and SASEGT. CDR3 bases: TGTGCCAGCAGTCGCCGCGGGACAGGGTACTATGGCTACACCTTC. Protein: CASSRRGTGYYGYTF.

This sequence joins TRBV7-9 and TRBJ1-2; 8 bases are shared with TRBD1. Germline V CDR1 and CDR2: SEHNR, FQNEAQ (reference sequence). V trimming: 4 bases; J trimming: 1 base; junction bases outside the gene matches: 5. This CDR3 spans 15 amino acids. CDR3 in amino acids: CASSYQQGVNYGYTF. CDR3 DNA: TGTGCCAGCAGCTACCAACAGGGGGTTAACTATGGCTACACCTTC.

The J gene is TRBJ1-1, the V gene TRBV5-6; D call uncertain. The CDR3 contains 16 residues. V was clipped by 3 bases and J by 0 bases, with 15 bases between them. Germline CDR1 and CDR2: SGHDT and YYEEEE. CDR3 nucleotide sequence: TGTGCCAGCAGCTACACGAGGGCTAACATGAACACTGAAGCTTTCTTT. Amino acids: CASSYTRANMNTEAFF.

The V gene is TRBV28, the J gene TRBJ1-2; no clear D gene. Germline V gives CDR1 MDHEN, CDR2 SYDVKM. The V gene lost 8 bases and the J gene lost 5 bases, with 12 bases spanning the gap. CDR3 length equals 12 residues. The CDR3 sequence is CASSWPGYGYTF. In nucleotides, the CDR3 is TGTGCCAGCTCGTGGCCGGGGTATGGCTACACCTTC.

The chain uses TRBV2 and TRBJ2-1, with 9 bases that match TRBD1. Germline V lookup: CDR1 SNHLY, CDR2 FYNNEI. This CDR3 spans 15 amino acids. J was trimmed by 7 bases and V by 6 bases; bases with no gene match: 10. The CDR3: CASRGGQGRGNEQFF. CDR3 in DNA: TGTGCCAGCAGGGGGGGACAGGGCCGAGGGAATGAGCAGTTCTTC.

This chain connects TRBV5-6 to TRBJ2-5; 8 bases map to TRBD2. This CDR3 contains 16 residues. With 3 bases clipped from V and 5 bases from J, the junction kept 12 bases outside the gene matches. From germline, CDR1 is SGHDT and CDR2 YYEEEE. CDR3 sequence: CASSSRSRGGTETQYF. For the CDR3, the DNA is TGTGCCAGCAGCTCTCGCTCGCGCGGGGGGACTGAGACCCAGTACTTC.

This CDR3 is CASSLYRQVGEAFF. As DNA, the CDR3 is TGTGCCAGCAGTTTATATAGACAGGTCGGTGAAGCTTTCTTT. This sequence joins TRBV27 and TRBJ1-1; a possible D gene is TRBD1 (6 bases). Germline CDR1 is MNHEY and CDR2 is SMNVEV (reference sequence). The V gene lost 1 base and the J gene lost 7 bases, with 13 bases spanning the gap. This CDR3 region has 14 residues.

V usage is TRBV4-2 and J usage is TRBJ2-1; no reliable D call. The CDR3 is 15 residues long. The V gene's germline CDR1 is LGHNA and CDR2 YNFKEQ. V was clipped by 1 base and J by 7 bases, with 14 bases between them. The DNA of the CDR3 is TGTGCCAGCAGCCAAGCTAACGGTATCGGTAATGAGCAGTTCTTC. Its translation: CASSQANGIGNEQFF.

The J gene is TRBJ2-2, the V gene TRBV29-1; a weak D match, TRBD1 (5 bases). The CDR3 extends over 12 amino acids. Germline values: CDR1 SQVTM, CDR2 ANQGSEA. In nucleotides, the CDR3 is TGCAGTTCCCAGGGTCTTAACGGGGAGCTGTTTTTT. It codes for CSSQGLNGELFF.

This chain joins TRBV9 and TRBJ2-2, with D possibly matching TRBD2 (5 bases). Germline values: CDR1 SGDLS, CDR2 YYNGEE. The CDR3 is made up of 13 amino acids. V was cut by 0 bases and J by 6 bases, with 6 bases left in between. The DNA for the CDR3 is TGTGCCAGCAGCGTAGTCGGGGCCGGGGAGCTGTTTTTT. As protein: CASSVVGAGELFF.

In its sample, this clone was seen a few times. The V and J genes are TRBV9 and TRBJ2-1; 8 bases agree with TRBD1. The CDR3 sequence is 15 residues long. J was trimmed by 8 bases and V by 0 bases; bases with no gene match: 7. Germline V gene lookup returns CDR1 SGDLS and CDR2 YYNGEE. Here the CDR3 reads CASSVGQGYYDEQFF. CDR3 DNA: TGTGCCAGCAGCGTAGGACAGGGGTATTACGATGAGCAGTTCTTC. The full variable domain, with the rest looked up from reference TRBV9 and TRBJ2-1, is DSGVTQTPKHLITATGQRVTLRCSPRSGDLSVYWYQQSLDQGLQFLIQYYNGEERAKGNILERFSAQQFPDLHSELNLSSLELGDSALYFCASSVGQGYYDEQFFGPGTRLTVL.

The V and J genes are TRBV19 and TRBJ2-1; 12 positions match TRBD2. This CDR3 comprises 19 residues. Germline CDR1 reads LNHDA; CDR2 reads SQIVND (reference sequence). Unmatched junction bases numbered 14, after V lost 8 bases and J lost 0 bases. CDR3 protein: CASASSSGGVLNSYNEQFF. The CDR3 DNA is TGTGCCAGTGCCTCCTCTAGCGGGGGGGTCTTAAACTCCTACAATGAGCAGTTCTTC.

The chain is built from TRBV11-2 and TRBJ2-7, with 8 bases that match TRBD1. V shed 6 bases and J 2 bases; nucleotides not matched to a gene: 6. The CDR3 is made up of 14 amino acids. Germline assignment: CDR1 SGHAT and CDR2 FQNNGV. The CDR3 nucleotides are TGTGCCAGCAGTTTGACAGGGGCCGCCTACGAGCAGTACTTC. This codes for CASSLTGAAYEQYF.

The J gene is TRBJ2-5, the V gene TRBV2; D gene unclear. The germline V gene encodes CDR1 SNHLY and CDR2 FYNNEI. This CDR3 is 12 amino acids long. Deletions cut 6 bases from V and 3 bases from J, with 8 bases between. The CDR3 loop reads CASSFSKETQYF. The CDR3 DNA reads TGTGCCAGCAGCTTTAGCAAAGAGACCCAGTACTTC.

The chain combines TRBV28 with TRBJ1-4; 9 bases line up with TRBD1. The CDR3 is made up of 15 amino acids. V lost 4 bases to trimming and J lost 8 bases; unmatched junction nucleotides: 8. The germline CDR1 and CDR2 sequences are MDHEN and SYDVKM. CDR3 coding DNA: TGTGCCAGCAGTTGGGCCGGGACAGGGAACGAAAAACTGTTTTTT. The encoded protein is CASSWAGTGNEKLFF.

This clone was seen a single time. The rearrangement joins TRBV7-6 to TRBJ2-5, with no clear D. CDR3 length: 14 amino acids. Germline CDR1 SGHVS, CDR2 FNYEAQ. The V end was cut by 1 base, the J end by 0 bases, with 6 bases between. The CDR3: CASSLGRYQETQYF. The CDR3 DNA follows: TGTGCCAGCAGCTTAGGCAGGTACCAAGAGACCCAGTACTTC.

The chain employs TRBV5-1 and TRBJ2-5, with D perhaps matching TRBD1 (5 bases). Deletions cut 0 bases from V and 7 bases from J, with 13 bases between. Germline V gene data show CDR1 as SGHRS and CDR2 as YFSETQ. This CDR3 contains 14 residues. This CDR3 is CASSLDPLRGTQYF. The DNA for the CDR3 is TGCGCCAGCAGCTTGGACCCGTTAAGGGGGACCCAGTACTTC.

V is TRBV7-8 and J is TRBJ2-7; 10 positions match TRBD1. The CDR3 extends over 13 amino acids. Trimming cost V 5 bases and J 6 bases; bases outside gene matches: 4. CDR1 and CDR2 (germline): SGHVS, FQNEAQ. For the CDR3, the DNA is TGTGCCAGCAGCCTGGACAGGGGGGGCGAGCAGTACTTC. This gives the protein CASSLDRGGEQYF.

The chain carries TRBV6-6 and TRBJ2-7, with 8 bases fitting TRBD2. Germline V gives CDR1 MNHNY, CDR2 SVGAGI (reference sequence). The CDR3 runs 13 residues. After removal of 5 bases from V and 7 bases from J, the junction contained 7 bases not matched to a gene. DNA of the CDR3: TGTGCCAGCAGTCCCCATGGGACTAGAGAGCAGTACTTC. Its protein product is CASSPHGTREQYF.

The chain carries TRBV2 and TRBJ2-7; 8 nucleotides align to TRBD1. The CDR3 has 12 amino acids. Germline V gene sequence: CDR1 SNHLY, CDR2 FYNNEI. The J segment lost 3 bases and the V segment lost 8 bases, leaving 3 bases of the junction unmatched. Written as DNA, the CDR3 is TGTGCCAGCCGCGACAGGGGCTACGAGCAGTACTTC. As protein: CASRDRGYEQYF. The full variable domain, in which reference TRBV2 and TRBJ2-7 provide the parts outside the CDR3, is EPEVTQTPSHQVTQMGQEVILRCVPISNHLYFYWYRQILGQKVEFLVSFYNNEISEKSEIFDDQFSVERPDGSNFTLKIRSTKLEDSAMYFCASRDRGYEQYFGPGTRLTVT.

This sequence joins TRBV7-6 and TRBJ2-1; D gene unclear. The V gene lost 1 base and the J gene lost 6 bases, with 7 bases spanning the gap. Germline assignment: CDR1 SGHVS and CDR2 FNYEAQ. This CDR3 comprises 13 residues. The CDR3, as DNA: TGTGCCAGCAGCTTAGTCGGCGGCAATGAGCAGTTCTTC. This gives the protein CASSLVGGNEQFF.

This clone was seen only a few times. A much larger clone lies a single base off, so this may be a read error. The chain has TRBV11-3 and TRBJ1-1; D gene unclear. V lost 3 bases to trimming and J lost 4 bases, with 6 bases between them. This CDR3 has 12 amino acids. From germline, CDR1 is SGHNT and CDR2 YENEEA. In DNA, the CDR3 is TGTGCCAGCAGCTTGACTGGCACTGAAGCTTTCTTT. Protein: CASSLTGTEAFF.

This rearrangement joins TRBV7-9 to TRBJ2-1; a possible D gene is TRBD2 (5 bases). CDR1 and CDR2 from the germline V gene are SEHNR and FQNEAQ (reference sequence). The ends were cut back, 3 bases at V and 2 bases at J, with 14 bases in the middle. The CDR3 covers 16 residues. Here the CDR3 DNA reads TGTGCCAGCAGCTTCCCCCCAGGACTCACCTACAATGAGCAGTTCTTC. Its translation is CASSFPPGLTYNEQFF.

This chain links TRBV10-3 with TRBJ1-1; 10 bases agree with TRBD1. The V segment lost 1 base and the J segment 11 bases; nucleotides outside the gene matches: 10. The germline V gene encodes CDR1 ENHRY and CDR2 SYGVKD. The CDR3 contains 15 residues. The CDR3, as DNA: TGTGCCATCAGTGAGTTGGGGGGACAGGGGTCCTCCGCTTTCTTT. This sequence encodes CAISELGGQGSSAFF.

The count of this clone is one. The chain has TRBV5-6 and TRBJ1-1; 10 bases map to TRBD1. Unmatched junction bases numbered 3, after V lost 1 base and J lost 0 bases. Germline CDR1 reads SGHDT; CDR2 reads YYEEEE. This CDR3 contains 16 residues. The CDR3 nucleotides are TGTGCCAGCAGCTTGTATGGACAGGGGGTGAACACTGAAGCTTTCTTT. It encodes CASSLYGQGVNTEAFF.

The CDR3 protein is CASSQGLGNTEAFF. DNA of the CDR3: TGTGCCAGCAGCCAGGGACTCGGGAACACTGAAGCTTTCTTT. The rearrangement links TRBV5-5 to TRBJ1-1; a weak D match, TRBD1 (5 bases). Germline CDR1 is SGHKS and CDR2 is YYEKEE (reference sequence). Trimming removed 4 bases from V and 1 base from J, with 11 bases in between. The CDR3 contains 14 residues.